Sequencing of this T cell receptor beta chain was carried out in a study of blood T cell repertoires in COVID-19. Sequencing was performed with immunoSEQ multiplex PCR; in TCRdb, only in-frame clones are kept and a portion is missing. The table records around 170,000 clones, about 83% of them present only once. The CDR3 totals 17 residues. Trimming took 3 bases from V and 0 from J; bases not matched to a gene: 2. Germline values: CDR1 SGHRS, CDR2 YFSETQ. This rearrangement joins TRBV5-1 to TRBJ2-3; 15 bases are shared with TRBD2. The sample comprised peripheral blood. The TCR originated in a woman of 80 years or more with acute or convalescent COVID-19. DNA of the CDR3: TGCGCCAGCAGCTCAGGACTAGCGGGGGGGAGCACAGATACGCAGTATTTT. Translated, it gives CASSSGLAGGSTDTQYF.